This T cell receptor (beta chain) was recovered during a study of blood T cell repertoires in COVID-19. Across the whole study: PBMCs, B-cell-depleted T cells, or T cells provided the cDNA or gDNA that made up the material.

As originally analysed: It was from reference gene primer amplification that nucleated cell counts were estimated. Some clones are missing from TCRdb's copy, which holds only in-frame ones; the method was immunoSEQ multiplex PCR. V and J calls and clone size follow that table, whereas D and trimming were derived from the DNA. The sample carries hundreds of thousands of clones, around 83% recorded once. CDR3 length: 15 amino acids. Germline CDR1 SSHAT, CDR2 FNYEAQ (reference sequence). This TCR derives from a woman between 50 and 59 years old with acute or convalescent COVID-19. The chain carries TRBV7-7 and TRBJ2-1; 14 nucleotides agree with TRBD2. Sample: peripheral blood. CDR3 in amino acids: CASSRLAGGVNEQFF. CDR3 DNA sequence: TGTGCTAGCTCTCGACTAGCGGGGGGGGTAAATGAGCAGTTCTTC.